These T cell receptor beta chains were read from a single sample in a study of blood T cells in healthy people across ages. TCRdb re-derived calls from the 5' RACE reads in MiXCR, one entry per CDR3 protein. Among some 930,000 distinct CDR3 sequences listed, under 35% were seen once. These data are also associated with another study on T cells of mothers and their children.

Material: blood. The receptors originated from a woman aged 40 to 55 in good health. CDR3s include the opening cysteine and the closing phenylalanine or tryptophan. The D gene is left open where the match is weak. Expanded clones get a size class; other rows say once, few or many, or leave the size out.

d_call	j_call	cdr3_length	v_call	clone_size	cdr3_aa	cdr3_nt
-	TRBJ1-1	15	TRBV20-1	few	CSAYPGFRGNTEAFF	TGCAGTGCTTACCCCGGGTTCCGGGGGAACACTGAAGCTTTCTTT
-	TRBJ1-2	14	TRBV29-1	-	CSVESTGKDYGYTF	TGCAGCGTTGAAAGTACAGGGAAGGACTATGGCTACACCTTC
TRBD1	TRBJ2-4	20	TRBV6-5	many	CASSYSRGTGEFSTKNIQYF	TGTGCCAGCAGTTACTCGAGGGGGACAGGGGAGTTTTCGACCAAAAACATTCAGTACTTC
-	TRBJ1-1	15	TRBV20-1	few	CSAIPRGRRFSEAFF	TGCAGTGCCATCCCTAGGGGCAGGAGGTTTAGTGAAGCTTTCTTT
TRBD1	TRBJ1-2	16	TRBV5-1	-	CASSHPYPDRGNGYTF	TGCGCCAGCAGCCACCCATACCCAGACAGGGGAAATGGCTACACCTTC
-	TRBJ1-1	15	TRBV28	-	CASSLTPTANTEAFF	TGTGCCAGCAGTTTGACCCCAACAGCGAACACTGAAGCTTTCTTT
-	TRBJ1-5	14	TRBV5-1	few	CASSLTGAHQPQHF	TGCGCCAGCAGCTTGACTGGGGCTCATCAGCCCCAGCATTTT
TRBD2	TRBJ2-5	15	TRBV10-3	-	CAISQGGEVKETQYF	TGTGCCATCAGTCAGGGAGGGGAGGTGAAAGAGACCCAGTACTTC
TRBD1	TRBJ2-7	15	TRBV9	many	CASSVGTGLWNEQYF	TGTGCCAGCAGCGTAGGGACAGGGTTGTGGAACGAGCAGTACTTC
TRBD1	TRBJ2-1	17	TRBV19	few	CASTDPGQGRAYNEQFF	TGTGCCAGTACAGACCCGGGACAGGGACGGGCCTACAATGAGCAGTTCTTC
-	TRBJ1-4	16	TRBV28	-	CASSPRVGAGDEKLFF	TGTGCCAGCTCACCTAGGGTAGGGGCAGGAGATGAAAAACTGTTTTTT
-	TRBJ2-5	15	TRBV7-8	-	CASSLVLGFGETQYF	TGTGCCAGCAGCTTAGTCTTGGGGTTCGGCGAGACCCAGTACTTC
TRBD2	TRBJ2-3	18	TRBV9	few	CASSAGLAGFWGTDTQYF	TGTGCCAGCAGCGCGGGACTAGCGGGGTTTTGGGGCACAGATACGCAGTATTTT
-	TRBJ1-2	17	TRBV5-1	-	CASSLDEVTTSNYGYTF	TGCGCCAGCAGCTTGGACGAGGTGACGACGTCTAACTATGGCTACACCTTC
-	TRBJ1-1	15	TRBV18	few	CASSRGKGPNTEAFF	TGTGCCAGCTCCCGTGGGAAAGGGCCGAACACTGAAGCTTTCTTT